What follows are 5 T cell receptor beta chains derived from one specimen sequenced in a study of T cell responses to AZD1222 COVID-19 vaccine. TCRdb's table, derived via immunoSEQ multiplex PCR, lists solely in-frame clones and lacks some. The data show 120,000 or so clones, approximately 88% seen once. Sequenced material: peripheral blood, taken on day 0 of AZD1222 vaccination. The receptors stem from an adult in good health.

This clone was counted a single time. This chain links TRBV20-1 with TRBJ1-4, with D possibly being TRBD1 (5 bases). CDR1 and CDR2 from the germline V gene are DFQATT and SNEGSKA (reference sequence). The CDR3 is 15 residues long. V was trimmed by 3 bases and J by 5 bases, leaving 16 bases between them. The CDR3 loop reads CSASDAVQGNEKLFF. CDR3 DNA: TGCAGTGCTAGTGATGCTGTCCAGGGCAATGAAAAACTGTTTTTT.

This clone was observed once. The V gene is TRBV28, the J gene TRBJ2-5; 7 bases map to TRBD1. This CDR3 spans 14 amino acids. Trimming removed 6 bases from V and 2 bases from J; junction bases left unmatched: 6. Germline V gives CDR1 MDHEN, CDR2 SYDVKM. CDR3 bases: TGTGCCAGCAGGGTACAGGGGTTGCAAGAGACCCAGTACTTC. As protein: CASRVQGLQETQYF.

CDR3 DNA sequence: TGTGCCAGCAGTGACCCTGCGCGGAGCACAGATACGCAGTATTTT. It is translated as CASSDPARSTDTQYF. V is TRBV6-1 and J is TRBJ2-3, with D hard to call. This CDR3 is built from 15 residues. Trimming removed 3 bases from V and 0 bases from J, with 10 bases in between. Looked up from germline, CDR1 is MNHNS and CDR2 is SASEGT.

The CDR3 nucleotides read TGTGCCAGCAGCACAGAGACAGGGCACTCCTACGAGCAGTACTTC. Translated: CASSTETGHSYEQYF. The chain carries TRBV5-5 and TRBJ2-7; 7 positions match TRBD1. CDR3 length: 15 amino acids. V dropped 4 bases and J dropped 0; count of bases not matched to a gene: 7. Per germline, CDR1 SGHKS and CDR2 YYEKEE (reference sequence).

The gene calls are TRBV7-8 and TRBJ2-1, with 7 bases matching TRBD1. The V gene end was trimmed by 4 bases and the J gene end by 3 bases; junction bases not matched to a gene: 9. This CDR3 is built from 16 residues. Germline values: CDR1 SGHVS, CDR2 FQNEAQ. CDR3 DNA: TGTGCCAGCAGCTACGGGGCCAGGGGGAACTACAATGAGCAGTTCTTC. It codes for CASSYGARGNYNEQFF.